This T cell receptor (beta chain) was documented in a study of CXCR3-negative and CXCR3-positive naive CD8 T cells. Sorts performed in triplicate captured 300,000 or so cells each from every CD8+ T cell subset. CD45RO-CCR7+CD27+CD95- marked naive CD8+ T cells. UMI-labeled 5' RACE TRB cDNA libraries were prepared from the cells. For each CDR3 protein, TCRdb gives one entry from its re-call of the 5' RACE reads, without DNA. Listed are 50,000 to 65,000 distinct CDR3 sequences; roughly 0.73% falls within the top ten. Details on this clonotype: Antigen: not known.

Study outcomes and limitations: In both naive subsets diversity was comparably high, whereas memory CD8+ cells showed much lower diversity. Comparison of naive cells showed more hydrophobic TRB CDR3s in CXCR3-positive than in CXCR3-negative naive cells.

Looked up from germline, CDR1 is SGHTA and CDR2 is FQGNSA. The CDR3 extends over 15 amino acids. The receptor was isolated from a human donor in good health. Some clones in this sample may be carry-over from other donors' samples. Sequencing was performed on naive CXCR3+ CD8+ T cells from blood. Subset noted: CD45RO-CCR7+CD27+CD95- naive CD8+ T cells expressing CXCR3 (TNR3+). The chain links TRBV7-2 to TRBJ2-7; TCRdb returns TRBD1, unconfirmable since there is no DNA. The chain's CDR3 is CASSSPTQAPYEQYF.